This TCR beta chain was sequenced during a study of T cell responses to AZD1222 COVID-19 vaccine. Looking at the study overall: Doses given second, at about 4 or about 12 weeks, were pooled.

Note on this clone: Its specificity is unknown.

Whole-study findings and limits: The sample set comprised mostly white British donors with more females, and clonal diversity was possibly underestimated. Reportedly, nearly half of unique spike TCRs recognized epitopes outside B.1.351/B.1.1.7 mutations. With dominance at 160-218 and 743-854, vaccine-associated CD4 TCRs spanned spike.

Some clones are missing from TCRdb's copy, which holds only in-frame ones; the method was immunoSEQ multiplex PCR. The data contain under 70,000 clones, around 75% of them singletons. V was cut by 8 bases and J by 2 bases, with 25 bases left in between. Germline CDR1 SEHNR, CDR2 FQNEAQ (reference sequence). The CDR3 is 17 residues long. Sequencing used peripheral blood, obtained on day 0 of AZD1222 vaccination. The chain couples TRBV7-9 to TRBJ2-7; D is possibly TRBD1 or TRBD2 (5 bases each). The receptor was derived from an adult in good health. In DNA, the CDR3 is TGTGCCAGCTTCCCGGGTCAAGTCCGGGACCGAACCTACGAGCAGTACTTC. This sequence encodes CASFPGQVRDRTYEQYF.